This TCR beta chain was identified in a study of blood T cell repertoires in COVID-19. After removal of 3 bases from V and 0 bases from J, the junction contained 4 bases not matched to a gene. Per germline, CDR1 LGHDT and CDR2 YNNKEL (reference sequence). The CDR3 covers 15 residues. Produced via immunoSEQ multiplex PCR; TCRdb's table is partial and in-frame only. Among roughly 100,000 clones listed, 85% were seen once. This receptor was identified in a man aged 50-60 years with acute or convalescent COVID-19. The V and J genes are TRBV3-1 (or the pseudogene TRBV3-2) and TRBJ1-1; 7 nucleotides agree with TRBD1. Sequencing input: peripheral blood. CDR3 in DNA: TGTGCCAGCAGCCACGGGGACAGATTGAACACTGAAGCTTTCTTT. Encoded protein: CASSHGDRLNTEAFF.